Listed below are T cell receptor beta chains from one sample, sequenced in a study of blood T cell repertoires in COVID-19. Method: immunoSEQ multiplex PCR; TCRdb's copy keeps in-frame clones and lacks some. The sample consists of hundreds of thousands of clones, over 75% of them appearing once. The material sequenced was PBMCs or T cells enriched from blood (not recorded which). The receptor source for this set is a man younger than 45 who had recovered from COVID-19. The CDR3 runs from the conserved cysteine through the conserved F or W. A D gene is named only where the DNA matches it firmly. Size tells how often a clone was seen (once, few, many) or the class of an expanded clone, and some rows leave it out.

TRBJ2-7 | few | TRBD1 | TRBV9 | TGTGCCAGCAGCCCCTCAAGAAGGACAGGGGCCGCCTACGAGCAGTACTTC | CASSPSRRTGAAYEQYF
TRBJ2-3 | - | - | TRBV27 | TGTGCCAGCAGTCCGCGGTCCAACACCTTAGCAGCTAGCACAGATACGCAGTATTTT | CASSPRSNTLAASTDTQYF
TRBJ1-1 | - | - | TRBV18 | TGTGCCAGCTCACCCGACGGGTGGTCGGCTTTCTTT | CASSPDGWSAFF
TRBJ2-7 | - | - | TRBV5-6 | TGTGCCAGCAGCTTGGCCCCAGACGACTCCGAGCAGTACTTC | CASSLAPDDSEQYF
TRBJ1-2 | once | TRBD1 | TRBV5-1 | TGCGCCAGCAGCTCGGGACAGGGGATTAGGGGCTACACCTTC | CASSSGQGIRGYTF
TRBJ1-1 | - | TRBD1 | TRBV7-3 | TGTGCCAGCAGCCCCACAGGGGGTGATAGCACTGAAGCTTTCTTT | CASSPTGGDSTEAFF
TRBJ1-1 | - | - | TRBV18 | TGTGCCAGCTCCCTGGGGACTGACACTGAAGCTTTCTTT | CASSLGTDTEAFF
TRBJ2-7 | - | - | TRBV10-3 | TGTGCCATCAGTGAACAGACCTACGAGCAGTACTTC | CAISEQTYEQYF
TRBJ2-1 | - | - | TRBV3-1/TRBV3-2 | TGTGCCAGCAGCCTCCAACTCTACAATGAGCAGTTCTTC | CASSLQLYNEQFF
TRBJ1-1 | - | TRBD1 | TRBV10-3 | TGTGCCATCAGTGGGGACAGGTTAGACACTGAAGCTTTCTTT | CAISGDRLDTEAFF
TRBJ1-3 | - | - | TRBV4-1 | TGCGCCAGCAGCCCAAGTCGTGCAGGGCCTTACTCTGGAAACACCATATATTTT | CASSPSRAGPYSGNTIYF
TRBJ2-6 | - | TRBD1 | TRBV30 | TGTGCCTGGGGTGGACAGGGCCCTTCTGGGGCCAACGTCCTGACTTTC | CAWGGQGPSGANVLTF
TRBJ2-7 | - | TRBD2 | TRBV7-8 | TGTGCCAGCAGCTCTACTAGCGGGGCCTACGAGCAGTACTTC | CASSSTSGAYEQYF
TRBJ2-3 | many | - | TRBV10-3 | TGTGCCATCAGTGAGTCGATAGCAGGAGGTACGCAGTATTTT | CAISESIAGGTQYF
TRBJ2-5 | - | - | TRBV3-1/TRBV3-2 | TGTGCCAGCAGCCAGAGTTCCGGGGAGACCCAGTACTTC | CASSQSSGETQYF
TRBJ2-5 | - | - | TRBV4-1 | TGCGCCAGCAGGGGGACAAAAGAGACCCAGTACTTC | CASRGTKETQYF
TRBJ1-2 | - | - | TRBV7-9 | TGTGCCAGCAGCCCGGGGCAGGGGTATGGCTACACCTTC | CASSPGQGYGYTF
TRBJ1-2 | - | - | TRBV4-1 | TGCGCCAGCAGCCAAGTTTCGGAGAGTTTGAACTATGGCTACACCTTC | CASSQVSESLNYGYTF
TRBJ1-4 | - | TRBD1 | TRBV3-1/TRBV3-2 | TGTGCCAGCAGCTCCCGACAGGGGGCAAATGAAAAACTGTTTTTT | CASSSRQGANEKLFF
TRBJ2-2 | few | - | TRBV4-1 | TGCGCCAGCAGCCAAGTTACTCCTCCCGGGGAGCTGTTTTTT | CASSQVTPPGELFF
TRBJ1-1 | once | - | TRBV5-1 | TGCGCCAGCAGATTCCCGGGACAGAACACTGAAGCTTTCTTT | CASRFPGQNTEAFF
TRBJ2-6 | - | - | TRBV12-5 | TGTGCTAGTGGTTTGGTACCCGTAAAGACAGGTCACTCTGGGGCCAACGTCCTGACTTTC | CASGLVPVKTGHSGANVLTF
TRBJ2-7 | - | - | TRBV19 | TGTGCCAGTAGTATAACAGGAAGCTCCTACGAGCAGTACTTC | CASSITGSSYEQYF
TRBJ2-1 | - | - | TRBV5-4 | TGTGTCACGGGACTCTCCTACAATGAGCAGTTCTTC | CVTGLSYNEQFF
TRBJ1-1 | - | - | TRBV29-1 | TGCAGCGTTGAATCTGTCGGGAACACTGAAGCTTTCTTT | CSVESVGNTEAFF
TRBJ1-2 | - | - | TRBV10-2 | TGCGCCAGCAGTGGGGGACTACCGGGTGGCTACACCTTC | CASSGGLPGGYTF
TRBJ2-3 | - | TRBD2 | TRBV7-9 | TGTGCCAGCAGCCCTGGACTAGCGGGGTCCACAGATACGCAGTATTTT | CASSPGLAGSTDTQYF
TRBJ1-2 | - | - | TRBV30 | TGTGCCTGGAGTAGCACCTATGGCTACACCTTC | CAWSSTYGYTF
TRBJ2-4 | - | - | TRBV18 | TGTGCCAGCTCACCACCGGCAAGAGCCAAAAACATTCAGTACTTC | CASSPPARAKNIQYF
TRBJ2-1 | - | - | TRBV7-8 | TGTGCCAGCAGCGCTCCTGACTACCCGGTAGATGAGCAGTTCTTC | CASSAPDYPVDEQFF
TRBJ1-6 | - | - | TRBV28 | TGTGCCAGCAGTTTAGGGGGCAGTTCACCCCTCCACTTT | CASSLGGSSPLHF
TRBJ2-7 | - | TRBD2 | TRBV5-4 | TGTGCCAGCAGCTTGGGGACTAGCGGGAGCTCCTACGAGCAGTACTTC | CASSLGTSGSSYEQYF